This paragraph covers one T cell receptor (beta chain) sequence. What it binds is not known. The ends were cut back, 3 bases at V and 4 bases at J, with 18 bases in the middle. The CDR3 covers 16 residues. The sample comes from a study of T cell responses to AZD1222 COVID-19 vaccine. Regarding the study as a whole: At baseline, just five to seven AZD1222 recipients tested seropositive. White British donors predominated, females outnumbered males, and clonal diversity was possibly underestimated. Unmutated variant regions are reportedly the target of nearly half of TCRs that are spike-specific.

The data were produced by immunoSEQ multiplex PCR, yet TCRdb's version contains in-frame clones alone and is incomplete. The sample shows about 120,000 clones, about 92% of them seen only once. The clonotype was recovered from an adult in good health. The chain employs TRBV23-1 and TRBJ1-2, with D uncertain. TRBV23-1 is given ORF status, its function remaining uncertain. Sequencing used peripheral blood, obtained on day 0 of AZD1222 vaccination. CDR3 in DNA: TGCGCCAGCAGTCACCCAAGGACCTCGATGGGCTATGGCTACACCTTC. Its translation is CASSHPRTSMGYGYTF.